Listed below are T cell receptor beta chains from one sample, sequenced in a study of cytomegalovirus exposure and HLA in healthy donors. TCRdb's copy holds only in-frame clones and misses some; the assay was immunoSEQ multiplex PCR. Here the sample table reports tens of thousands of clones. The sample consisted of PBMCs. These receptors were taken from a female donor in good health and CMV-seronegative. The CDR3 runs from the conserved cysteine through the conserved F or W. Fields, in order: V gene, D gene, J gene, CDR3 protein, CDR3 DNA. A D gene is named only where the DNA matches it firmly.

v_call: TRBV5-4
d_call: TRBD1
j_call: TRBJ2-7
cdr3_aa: CASSGAGTGIYEQYF
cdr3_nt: TGTGCCAGCAGCGGCGCCGGGACAGGGATCTACGAGCAGTACTTC

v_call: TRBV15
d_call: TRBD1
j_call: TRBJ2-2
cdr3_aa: CATSRRQGTGELFF
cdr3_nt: TGTGCCACCAGCAGAAGACAGGGTACCGGGGAGCTGTTTTTT

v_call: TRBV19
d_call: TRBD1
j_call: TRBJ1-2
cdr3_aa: CASNPDRVNYGYTF
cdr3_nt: TGTGCCAGTAACCCGGACAGGGTTAACTATGGCTACACCTTC

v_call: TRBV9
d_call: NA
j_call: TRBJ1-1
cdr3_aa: CASSVADSLSTGAEAFF
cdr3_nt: TGTGCCAGCAGCGTAGCGGACAGCCTTTCCACTGGGGCTGAAGCTTTCTTT

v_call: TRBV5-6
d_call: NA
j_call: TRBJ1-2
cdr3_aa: CASTTYGRASNYGYTF
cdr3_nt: TGTGCCAGCACCACTTATGGGCGGGCGAGTAACTATGGCTACACCTTC

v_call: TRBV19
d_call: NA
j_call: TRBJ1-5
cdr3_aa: CASTLLFGLDSNQPQHF
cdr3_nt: TGTGCCAGTACCCTACTATTTGGACTGGACAGCAATCAGCCCCAGCATTTT

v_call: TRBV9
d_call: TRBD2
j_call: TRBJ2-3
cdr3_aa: CASSVRGGSGTDTQYF
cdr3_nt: TGTGCCAGCAGCGTAAGGGGCGGGAGTGGCACAGATACGCAGTATTTT

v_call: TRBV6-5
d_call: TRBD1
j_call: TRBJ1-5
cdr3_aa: CASSRTGTGNQPQHF
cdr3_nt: TGTGCCAGCAGTCGAACCGGGACAGGGAATCAGCCCCAGCATTTT

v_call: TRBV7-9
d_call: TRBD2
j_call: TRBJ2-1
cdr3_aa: CASSLTSGGNEQFF
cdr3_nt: TGTGCCAGCAGCTTAACTAGCGGGGGCAATGAGCAGTTCTTC

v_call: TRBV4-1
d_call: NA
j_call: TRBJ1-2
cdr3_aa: CASSPDNRVNYGYTF
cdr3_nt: TGCGCCAGCAGCCCAGATAACAGGGTTAACTATGGCTACACCTTC

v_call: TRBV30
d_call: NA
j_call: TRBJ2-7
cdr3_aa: CAWSVDTDEQYF
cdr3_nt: TGTGCCTGGAGTGTAGATACTGACGAGCAGTACTTC

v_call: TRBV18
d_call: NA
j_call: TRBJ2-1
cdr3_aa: CASKAPDTDNEQFF
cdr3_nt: TGTGCCAGCAAGGCCCCGGACACAGACAATGAGCAGTTCTTC

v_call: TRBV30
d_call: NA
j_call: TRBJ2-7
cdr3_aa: CAWSSGGNYEQYF
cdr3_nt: TGTGCCTGGAGTTCGGGCGGGAATTACGAGCAGTACTTC

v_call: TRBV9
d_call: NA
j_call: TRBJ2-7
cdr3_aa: CASSSARVSYEQYF
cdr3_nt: TGTGCCAGCAGCTCAGCCCGGGTCTCCTACGAGCAGTACTTC

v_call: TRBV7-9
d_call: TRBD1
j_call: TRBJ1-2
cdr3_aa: CASSERDRGGDYGYTF
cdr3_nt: TGTGCCAGCAGCGAACGGGACAGGGGAGGCGACTATGGCTACACCTTC

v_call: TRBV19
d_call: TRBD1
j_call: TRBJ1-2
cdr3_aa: CASSIASPGTAYGYTF
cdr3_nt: TGTGCCAGTAGTATAGCCTCCCCCGGGACAGCCTATGGCTACACCTTC

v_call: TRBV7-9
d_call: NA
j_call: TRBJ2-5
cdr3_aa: CASSCGLGEQAIIETQYF
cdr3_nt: TGTGCCAGCAGCTGTGGGCTCGGTGAACAGGCCATTATAGAGACCCAGTACTTC

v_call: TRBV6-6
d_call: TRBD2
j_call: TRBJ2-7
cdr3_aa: CASSYSAGGPNEQYF
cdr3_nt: TGTGCCAGCAGTTACTCGGCGGGAGGGCCCAACGAGCAGTACTTC

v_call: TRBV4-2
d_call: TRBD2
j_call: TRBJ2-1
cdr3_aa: CASSQEAGGPDEQFF
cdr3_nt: TGTGCCAGCAGCCAAGAAGCGGGAGGGCCCGATGAGCAGTTCTTC

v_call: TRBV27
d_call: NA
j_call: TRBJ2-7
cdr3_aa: CASSLAGLPYEQYF
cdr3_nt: TGTGCCAGCAGTTTAGCGGGACTCCCCTACGAGCAGTACTTC

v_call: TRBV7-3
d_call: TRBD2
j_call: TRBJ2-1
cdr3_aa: CASSPRGLGGQFF
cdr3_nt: TGTGCCAGCAGCCCTCGAGGACTAGGAGGGCAGTTCTTC

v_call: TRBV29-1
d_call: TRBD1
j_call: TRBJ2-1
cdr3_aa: CSAPRTGTYNEQFF
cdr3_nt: TGCAGCGCCCCGCGGACAGGGACCTACAATGAGCAGTTCTTC

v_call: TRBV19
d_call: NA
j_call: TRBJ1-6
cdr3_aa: CATKPDSSYSPLHF
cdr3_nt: TGTGCCACCAAGCCGGACAGCTCTTATTCACCCCTCCACTTT

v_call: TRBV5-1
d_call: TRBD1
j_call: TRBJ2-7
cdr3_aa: CASRQWGVPGQGASEQYF
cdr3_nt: TGCGCCAGCCGCCAATGGGGTGTCCCGGGACAGGGGGCCTCCGAGCAGTACTTC

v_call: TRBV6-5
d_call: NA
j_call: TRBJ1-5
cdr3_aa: CASSYTQGQFPQHF
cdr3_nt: TGTGCCAGCAGTTACACACAGGGCCAATTTCCCCAGCATTTT